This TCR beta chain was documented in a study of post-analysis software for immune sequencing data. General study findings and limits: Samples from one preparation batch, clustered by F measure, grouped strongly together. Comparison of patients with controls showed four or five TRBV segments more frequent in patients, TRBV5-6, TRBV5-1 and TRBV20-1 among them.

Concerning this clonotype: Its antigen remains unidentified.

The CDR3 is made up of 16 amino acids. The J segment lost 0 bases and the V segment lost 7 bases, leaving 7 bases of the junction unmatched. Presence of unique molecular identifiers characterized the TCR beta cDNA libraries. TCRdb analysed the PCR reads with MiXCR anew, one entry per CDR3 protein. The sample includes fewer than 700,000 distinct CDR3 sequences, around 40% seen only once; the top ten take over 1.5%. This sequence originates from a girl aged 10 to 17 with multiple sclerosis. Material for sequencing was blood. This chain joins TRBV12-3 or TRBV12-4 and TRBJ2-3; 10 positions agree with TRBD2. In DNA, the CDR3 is TGTGCCAGCACCACGACTAGCGGGCATAGCACAGATACGCAGTATTTT. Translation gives CASTTTSGHSTDTQYF.